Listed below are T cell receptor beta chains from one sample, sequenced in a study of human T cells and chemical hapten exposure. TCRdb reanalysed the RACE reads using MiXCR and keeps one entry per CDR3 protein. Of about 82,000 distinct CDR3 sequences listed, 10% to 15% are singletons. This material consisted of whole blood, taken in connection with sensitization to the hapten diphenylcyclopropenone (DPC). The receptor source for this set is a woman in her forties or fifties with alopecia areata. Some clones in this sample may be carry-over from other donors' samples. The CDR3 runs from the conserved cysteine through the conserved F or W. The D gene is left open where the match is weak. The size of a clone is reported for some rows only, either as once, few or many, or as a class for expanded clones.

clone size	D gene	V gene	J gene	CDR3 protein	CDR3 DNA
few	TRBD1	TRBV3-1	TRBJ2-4	CASSQVGQGDIQYF	TGTGCCAGCAGCCAAGTGGGACAGGGGGACATTCAGTACTTC
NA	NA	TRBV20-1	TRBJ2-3	CSAGVGGRASTDTQYF	TGCAGTGCTGGGGTGGGAGGCAGAGCTAGCACAGATACGCAGTATTTT
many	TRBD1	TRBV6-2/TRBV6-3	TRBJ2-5	CASRPSGGATQYF	TGTGCCAGCAGGCCATCAGGGGGTGCGACCCAGTACTTC
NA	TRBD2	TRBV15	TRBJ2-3	CATSRAGREPADTQYF	TGTGCCACCAGCAGAGCTGGGCGGGAGCCTGCAGATACGCAGTATTTT
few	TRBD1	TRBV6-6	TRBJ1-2	CASSYGTGFIGYTF	TGTGCCAGCAGTTACGGGACAGGGTTTATTGGCTACACCTTC
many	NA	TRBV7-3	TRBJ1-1	CASSLTGATEAFF	TGTGCCAGCAGCTTAACAGGCGCCACTGAAGCTTTCTTT
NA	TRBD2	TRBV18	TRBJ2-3	CASSLTSGTTDTQYF	TGTGCCAGCTCACTGACTAGCGGGACCACAGATACGCAGTATTTT
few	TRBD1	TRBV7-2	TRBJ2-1	CASSFDRGLYNEQFF	TGTGCCAGCAGCTTTGACAGGGGGCTATACAATGAGCAGTTCTTC
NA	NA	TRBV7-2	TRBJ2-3	CASSLRGGSNTQYF	TGTGCCAGCAGTCTCCGTGGAGGGAGCAATACGCAGTATTTT
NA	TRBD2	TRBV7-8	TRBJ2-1	CASGGLALNEQFF	TGTGCCAGCGGGGGACTAGCTCTCAATGAGCAGTTCTTC
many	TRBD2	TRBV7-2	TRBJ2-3	CASSLLADSSTDTQYF	TGTGCCAGCAGTCTACTAGCGGACTCTAGCACAGATACGCAGTATTTT
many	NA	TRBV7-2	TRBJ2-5	CASSLGWYQETQYF	TGTGCCAGCAGCTTAGGATGGTATCAAGAGACCCAGTACTTC
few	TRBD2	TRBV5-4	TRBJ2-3	CASGGSGRFRDTQYF	TGTGCCAGCGGGGGTAGCGGGAGATTTCGCGATACGCAGTATTTT
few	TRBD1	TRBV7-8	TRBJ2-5	CASSPTPGQGETQYF	TGTGCCAGCAGCCCCACCCCGGGACAGGGAGAGACCCAGTACTTC
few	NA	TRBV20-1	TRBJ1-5	CSATRGAPLSNQPQHF	TGCAGTGCTACTCGGGGGGCGCCGCTTAGCAATCAGCCCCAGCATTTT
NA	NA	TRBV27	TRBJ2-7	CASSLNGAPTYEQYF	TGTGCCAGCAGTTTGAATGGTGCCCCCACCTACGAGCAGTACTTC
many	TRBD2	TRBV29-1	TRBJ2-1	CSLRTSGSTFF	TGCAGCTTGCGGACTAGCGGGAGCACCTTCTTC
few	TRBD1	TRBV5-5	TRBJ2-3	CASSQQGIVTDTQYF	TGTGCCAGCAGCCAACAGGGGATTGTCACAGATACGCAGTATTTT
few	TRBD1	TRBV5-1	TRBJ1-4	CASSWQGAREKLFF	TGCGCCAGCAGCTGGCAGGGGGCGCGTGAAAAACTGTTTTTT
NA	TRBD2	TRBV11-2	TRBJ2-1	CASSSPFGGRLYNEQFF	TGTGCCAGCAGCTCCCCCTTCGGCGGGAGACTTTACAATGAGCAGTTCTTC
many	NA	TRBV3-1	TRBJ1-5	CASSQDREHQPQHF	TGTGCCAGCAGCCAAGACAGGGAGCATCAGCCCCAGCATTTT
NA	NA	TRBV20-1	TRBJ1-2	CSGGRGYTF	TGCAGTGGAGGGCGCGGCTACACCTTC
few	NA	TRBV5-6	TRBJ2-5	CASSLVGDWQETQYF	TGTGCCAGCAGCTTGGTGGGGGACTGGCAAGAGACCCAGTACTTC
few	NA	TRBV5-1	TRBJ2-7	CASSLDVDFYEQYF	TGCGCCAGCAGCTTGGACGTAGATTTCTACGAGCAGTACTTC
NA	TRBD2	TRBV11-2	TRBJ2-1	CASSLALSGKNNEQFF	TGTGCCAGCAGCTTAGCCCTAAGCGGGAAAAACAATGAGCAGTTCTTC
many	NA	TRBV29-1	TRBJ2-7	CSVEAREGQYF	TGCAGCGTAGAAGCTAGGGAAGGGCAGTACTTC
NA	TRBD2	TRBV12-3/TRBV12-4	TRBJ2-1	CASSHQAGGLYNEQFF	TGTGCCAGCAGCCACCAAGCGGGAGGCTTATACAATGAGCAGTTCTTC
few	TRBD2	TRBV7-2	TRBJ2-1	CASRPPGTRGSNEQFF	TGTGCCAGCAGACCCCCCGGGACTAGAGGGTCCAATGAGCAGTTCTTC
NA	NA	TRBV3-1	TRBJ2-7	CASSQRETYEQYF	TGTGCCAGCAGCCAACGCGAGACCTACGAGCAGTACTTC
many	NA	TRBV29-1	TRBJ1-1	CSAEPTNAANTEAFF	TGCAGCGCCGAACCAACGAACGCTGCGAACACTGAAGCTTTCTTT
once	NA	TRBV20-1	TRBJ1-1	CSLRQGDTEAFF	TGCAGTCTTAGGCAAGGGGACACTGAAGCTTTCTTT